Listed here are 23 T cell receptor beta chains from one sample, sequenced in a study of shared T cell receptors in the human thymus. Profiling relied on immunoSEQ multiplex PCR, and the TCRdb table lists in-frame clones only, not all of them. This table holds about 710,000 clones, 87% found once. The same data also went into a second study, on human thymus T cells.

The sequenced material came from thymocytes. All receptors derive from a boy under two years old with a congenital heart defect.

V usage is TRBV4-3 and J usage is TRBJ2-3, with a weak D call TRBD2 (6 bases). This CDR3 has 19 residues. The germline CDR1 and CDR2 sequences are LGHNA and YSLEER. The V gene lost 0 bases and the J gene lost 2 bases, with 21 bases spanning the gap. The DNA for the CDR3 is TGCGCCAGCAGCCAAGATGCAGGCAGCGGCGGGACCAACACAGATACGCAGTATTTT. It is translated as CASSQDAGSGGTNTDTQYF.

The genes are TRBV21-1 and TRBJ2-1; TRBD1 is the table's D call and was not checked against the DNA. TRBV21-1 is classified as a pseudogene. The CDR3 length is 16 residues. The CDR3 nucleotides read TGTGCCAGCAGCAAGGTGGGACAGGAGATCTACAATGAGCAGTTCTTC. Translation gives CASSKVGQEIYNEQFF.

V usage is TRBV7-3 and J usage is TRBJ2-3; 10 positions agree with TRBD2. Looked up from germline, CDR1 is SGHTA and CDR2 is FQGTGA. With 5 bases clipped from V and 2 bases from J, the junction kept 10 bases outside the gene matches. The CDR3 consists of 17 residues. The CDR3, as DNA: TGTGCCAGCAGCCTCCTACCCGGGACTAGCGCCACAGATACGCAGTATTTT. Translation gives CASSLLPGTSATDTQYF.

The V gene is TRBV30, the J gene TRBJ1-1, with D unclear. Trimming left V 2 bases short and J 2 bases short, with 15 bases between. Germline lookup yields CDR1 GTSNPN and CDR2 SVGIG (reference sequence). The CDR3 contains 15 residues. Written as DNA, the CDR3 is TGTGCCTGGAGTCCAGAAACAGTTCCTAACACTGAAGCTTTCTTT. This encodes CAWSPETVPNTEAFF.

The chain uses TRBV28 and TRBJ1-5; D gene uncertain. This CDR3 has 18 amino acids. V lost 1 base and J 2 bases, leaving 18 bases between the germline ends. The germline V gene has CDR1 MDHEN and CDR2 SYDVKM. CDR3 DNA: TGTGCCAGCAGTTTATCCCAGACACCTCCCGTTGGCAATCAGCCCCAGCATTTT. This codes for CASSLSQTPPVGNQPQHF.

The genes are TRBV7-2 and TRBJ2-7; the D is unclear. This CDR3 is 16 amino acids long. V lost 5 bases, J lost 0 bases, and 17 bases lay in between. CDR1 is SGHTA, CDR2 FQGNSA, per germline. CDR3 residues: CASSPLTVPSSYEQYF. CDR3 sequence (DNA): TGTGCCAGCAGCCCCCTAACAGTTCCGAGCTCCTACGAGCAGTACTTC.

The CDR3 nucleotides read TGTGCCAGCAGCCAGGACGGGGACAGGGGCTCTGGAAACACCATATATTTT. Its protein product is CASSQDGDRGSGNTIYF. The rearrangement links TRBV14 to TRBJ1-3, with TRBD1 identical over 10 bases. Per the germline V gene, CDR1 is SGHDN and CDR2 is FVKESK. V lost 3 bases to trimming and J lost 0 bases; unmatched junction nucleotides: 5. This CDR3 has 17 amino acids.

This sequence joins TRBV5-1 and TRBJ2-7; maybe TRBD1 (6 bases). The CDR3 runs to 16 residues. Trimming took off 0 bases at V and 1 base at J, with 14 bases between the two ends. CDR1 is SGHRS and CDR2 is YFSETQ in the germline V gene. CDR3 amino acids: CASSLDVRQGSYEQYF. Here the CDR3 DNA reads TGCGCCAGCAGCTTGGATGTTCGTCAGGGGTCCTACGAGCAGTACTTC.

The chain is built from TRBV12-5 and TRBJ1-1, with D maybe TRBD1 (6 bases). Trimming took off 4 bases at V and 1 base at J, with 13 bases between the two ends. The CDR3 consists of 15 residues. Germline V gene data show CDR1 as LGHNT and CDR2 as FRNRAP. For the CDR3, the DNA is TGTGCTAGTGGTTGGACAGCTTTAGGGAACACTGAAGCTTTCTTT. Translating it yields CASGWTALGNTEAFF.

This chain links TRBV2 with TRBJ2-7; TRBD1 matches 9 bases. This CDR3 region has 15 residues. V shed 10 bases and J 6 bases; nucleotides not matched to a gene: 16. Germline CDR1 is SNHLY and CDR2 is FYNNEI. The CDR3 DNA reads TGTGCCACCGAACTCAACAGGGGGCTTCACTGCGAGCAGTACTTC. Translation gives CATELNRGLHCEQYF.

J is TRBJ2-5 and V is TRBV14; 13 bases agree with TRBD2. The trim removed 4 bases at V and 4 bases at J, leaving 12 bases unmatched. Germline values: CDR1 SGHDN, CDR2 FVKESK. The CDR3 loop spans 18 amino acids. This CDR3 reads CASSPSVLLAGGPETQYF. The DNA for the CDR3 is TGTGCCAGCAGCCCCTCGGTTTTACTAGCGGGGGGGCCAGAGACCCAGTACTTC.

This clone occurred a few times. The CDR3 loop is CASSLRPGTGGSKGGNTIYF. The CDR3 DNA follows: TGTGCCAGCAGTCTAAGACCCGGGACAGGGGGCTCAAAAGGGGGAAACACCATATATTTT. The J gene is TRBJ1-3, the V gene TRBV28; 12 bases fit TRBD1. CDR1 and CDR2 (germline): MDHEN, SYDVKM. Losses at the gene ends were 5 bases for V and 4 bases for J; bases not matched to a gene: 18. The CDR3 has 20 amino acids. Full variable domain (missing parts from reference TRBV28 and TRBJ1-3): DVKVTQSSRYLVKRTGEKVFLECVQDMDHENMFWYRQDPGLGLRLIYFSYDVKMKEKGDIPEGYSVSREKKERFSLILESASTNQTSMYLCASSLRPGTGGSKGGNTIYFGEGSWLTVV.

A remark on this clone: The same CDR3 also results from other DNA sequences found in this sample. This chain uses TRBV14 with TRBJ2-7; D is unclear. Between the trimmed V and J ends, which lost 3 bases and 2 bases, there was a span of 2 bases. Germline V lookup: CDR1 SGHDN, CDR2 FVKESK. CDR3 length: 11 amino acids. The CDR3 region has the DNA TGTGCCAGCAGCCACACCTACGAGCAGTACTTC. As protein: CASSHTYEQYF.

The chain couples TRBV29-1 to TRBJ2-1; 9 bases match TRBD2. CDR1 SQVTM and CDR2 ANQGSEA come from the germline V gene. The CDR3 totals 16 residues. J was trimmed by 6 bases and V by 3 bases; bases with no gene match: 12. The CDR3 nucleotides read TGCAGCGTTGACTCGGTGGCGGGAGGGGGAGGCAATGAGCAGTTCTTC. The encoded protein is CSVDSVAGGGGNEQFF.

The chain links TRBV5-4 to TRBJ2-7, with 7 bases fitting TRBD2. The germline V gene encodes CDR1 SGHNT and CDR2 YYREEE (reference sequence). V was clipped by 0 bases and J by 0 bases; unmatched bases: 18. The CDR3 contains 20 residues. In DNA, the CDR3 is TGTGCCAGCAGCTTGGGTACAGAGGGACTATCGCCCCAAAGCTCCTACGAGCAGTACTTC. Amino acid sequence: CASSLGTEGLSPQSSYEQYF.

The sample holds one count of this clone. V is TRBV7-9 and J is TRBJ1-2; no clear D. Germline V lookup: CDR1 SEHNR, CDR2 FQNEAQ (reference sequence). Trimming stripped 1 base from V and 7 bases from J, with 16 bases between. The CDR3 loop spans 15 amino acids. The CDR3 DNA reads as TGTGCCAGCAGCTTAGAGGGCGGAGGGCGGGGTGGCTACACCTTC. Protein: CASSLEGGGRGGYTF.

This clone appeared a few times. The V call is TRBV4-1, the J call TRBJ1-2, with TRBD1 as a possible D gene (5 bases). The CDR3 spans 15 residues. Trimming cost V 4 bases and J 0 bases, with 12 bases left between them. Germline CDR1 and CDR2: MGHRA and YSYEKL. As DNA, the CDR3 is TGCGCCAGCAGCCGTGACAGACTCACTAACTATGGCTACACCTTC. It is translated as CASSRDRLTNYGYTF.

V usage is TRBV29-1 and J usage is TRBJ1-2; D may be TRBD1 (5 bases). The V and J ends lost 6 bases and 4 bases respectively, with 21 bases between them. The CDR3 is 15 amino acids. CDR1 SQVTM and CDR2 ANQGSEA come from the germline V gene. This CDR3 is CSVSTYQLGVYGYTF. The CDR3 DNA reads as TGCAGCGTCTCCACCTACCAATTAGGGGTCTATGGCTACACCTTC.

The gene calls are TRBV19 and TRBJ2-2; 8 bases align to TRBD1. V shed 0 bases, J shed 3 bases, and the junction held 12 bases outside the gene matches. The CDR3 is 19 amino acids. Germline V lookup: CDR1 LNHDA, CDR2 SQIVND (reference sequence). The CDR3 DNA reads as TGTGCCAGTAGTATAGATCCCCTTGACAGGGGACGGGACACCGGGGAGCTGTTTTTT. Protein: CASSIDPLDRGRDTGELFF.

The chain couples TRBV13 to TRBJ2-7; 10 nucleotides align to TRBD2. The CDR3 is 16 amino acids. Per germline, CDR1 PRHDT and CDR2 FYEKMQ (reference sequence). With 2 bases clipped from V and 3 bases from J, the junction kept 7 bases outside the gene matches. CDR3 residues: CASSLIPLAGVYEQYF. DNA of the CDR3: TGTGCCAGCAGCTTAATCCCCCTAGCGGGGGTCTACGAGCAGTACTTC.

The J gene is TRBJ2-1, the V gene TRBV7-9; possible D gene TRBD2, 6 bases. The CDR3 covers 18 residues. Trimming removed 4 bases at V and 7 bases at J, with 26 bases between. Germline V gives CDR1 SEHNR, CDR2 FQNEAQ (reference sequence). CDR3 region: CASSSSMSLGGPRNEQFF. As DNA, the CDR3 is TGTGCCAGCAGCTCTTCAATGAGTTTAGGAGGGCCAAGGAATGAGCAGTTCTTC. Full variable domain (outside the CDR3, taken from reference TRBV7-9 and TRBJ2-1): DTGVSQNPRHKITKRGQNVTFRCDPISEHNRLYWYRQTLGQGPEFLTYFQNEAQLEKSRLLSDRFSAERPKGSFSTLEIQRTEQGDSAMYLCASSSSMSLGGPRNEQFFGPGTRLTVL.

The chain recombines TRBV5-8 with TRBJ2-7, with 8 bases lining up with TRBD1. There are 18 residues in the CDR3. CDR1 SGHTS and CDR2 YDEGEE come from the germline V gene. V shed 4 bases, J shed 2 bases, and the junction held 17 bases outside the gene matches. The CDR3 coding sequence is TGTGCCAGCAGCCAACCGACAGGGGAGACGCGGGGCCCCTACGAGCAGTACTTC. Its protein product is CASSQPTGETRGPYEQYF.

The chain couples TRBV11-2 to TRBJ2-5; D ambiguous. This CDR3 has 14 amino acids. The V gene's germline CDR1 is SGHAT and CDR2 FQNNGV. V gave up 3 bases and J gave up 5 bases, with 13 bases separating them. The CDR3 is CASSFHLGRETQYF. The DNA of the CDR3 is TGTGCCAGCAGCTTCCATCTGGGCCGGGAGACCCAGTACTTC.